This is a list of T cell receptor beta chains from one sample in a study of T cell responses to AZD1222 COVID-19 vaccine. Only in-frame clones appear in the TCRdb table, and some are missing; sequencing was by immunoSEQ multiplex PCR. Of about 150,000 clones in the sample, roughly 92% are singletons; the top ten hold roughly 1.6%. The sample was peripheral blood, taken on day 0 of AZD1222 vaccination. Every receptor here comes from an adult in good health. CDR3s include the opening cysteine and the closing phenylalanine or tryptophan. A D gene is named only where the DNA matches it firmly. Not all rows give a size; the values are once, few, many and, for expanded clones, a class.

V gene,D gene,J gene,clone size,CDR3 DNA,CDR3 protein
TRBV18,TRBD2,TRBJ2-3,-,TGTGCCAGCTCCCAAGGGACTAGCGGGACGGGAGATACGCAGTATTTT,CASSQGTSGTGDTQYF
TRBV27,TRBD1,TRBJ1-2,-,TGTGCCAGCAGTCAGACAGGGTTAGGCTACACCTTC,CASSQTGLGYTF
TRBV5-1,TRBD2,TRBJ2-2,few,TGCGCCAGCAGCCCCCGGACTAGCGAAACCGGGGAGCTGTTTTTT,CASSPRTSETGELFF
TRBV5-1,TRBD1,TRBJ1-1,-,TGCGCCAGCAGCTGGACAGGGGGGCTGAACACTGAAGCTTTCTTT,CASSWTGGLNTEAFF
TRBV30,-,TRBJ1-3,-,TGTGCCTGGTGCGGGGCCTTCTCTGGAAACACCATATATTTT,CAWCGAFSGNTIYF
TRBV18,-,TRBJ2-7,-,TGTGCCAGCTCACTCTCCCAGTTTCGGCCGCAAGGGAACGAGCAGTACTTC,CASSLSQFRPQGNEQYF
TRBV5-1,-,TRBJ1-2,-,TGCGCCAGCAGCTCCCACCTTTCAGGGGCGACATATGGCTACACCTTC,CASSSHLSGATYGYTF
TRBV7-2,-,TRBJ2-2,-,TGTGCCAGCAGCTTAGTAGCCAGGCGGGTGAACACCGGGGAGCTGTTTTTT,CASSLVARRVNTGELFF
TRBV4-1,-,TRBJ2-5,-,TGCGCCAGCAGCCAAGATGTTGGTCGGTCCCAGTACTTC,CASSQDVGRSQYF
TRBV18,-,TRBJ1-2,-,TGTGCCAGCTCACCACGGCACAGGAACTATGGCTACACCTTC,CASSPRHRNYGYTF
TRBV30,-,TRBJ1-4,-,TGTGCCTGGAGCCCGAAGGCCCGTGGGTTCGGGAGTGAAAAACTGTTTTTT,CAWSPKARGFGSEKLFF
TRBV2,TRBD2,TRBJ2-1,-,TGTGCCAGCAGTGAGCTAACTAGCGATAGGGATGAGCAGTTCTTC,CASSELTSDRDEQFF
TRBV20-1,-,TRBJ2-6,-,TGCAGTGCTAGTGAGAGGGCCAACGTCCTGACTTTC,CSASERANVLTF
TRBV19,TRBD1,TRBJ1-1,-,TGTGCCAGTAGTACCGCCCTACAGGGGGCGGATACTGAAGCTTTCTTT,CASSTALQGADTEAFF
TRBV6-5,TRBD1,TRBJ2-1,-,TGTGCCATCGCGGAGGGGACAGGGCATTACAATGAGCAGTTCTTC,CAIAEGTGHYNEQFF
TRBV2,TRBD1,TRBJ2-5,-,TGTGCCAGCAGTCCGACGTATGACAGGCAGGGGGAAGAGACCCAGTACTTC,CASSPTYDRQGEETQYF